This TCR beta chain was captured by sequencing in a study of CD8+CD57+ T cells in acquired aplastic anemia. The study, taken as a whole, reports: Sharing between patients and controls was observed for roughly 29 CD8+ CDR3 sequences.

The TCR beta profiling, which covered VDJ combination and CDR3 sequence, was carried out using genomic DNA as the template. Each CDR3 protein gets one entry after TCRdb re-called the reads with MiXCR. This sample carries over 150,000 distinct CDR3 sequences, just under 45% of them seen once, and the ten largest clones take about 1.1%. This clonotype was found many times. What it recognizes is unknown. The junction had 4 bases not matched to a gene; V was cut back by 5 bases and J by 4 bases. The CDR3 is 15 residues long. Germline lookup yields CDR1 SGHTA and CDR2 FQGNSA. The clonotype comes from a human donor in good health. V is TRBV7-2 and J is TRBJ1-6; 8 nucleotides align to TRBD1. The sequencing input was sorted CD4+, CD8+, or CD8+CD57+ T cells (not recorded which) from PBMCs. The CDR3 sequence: CASSPRQGYNSPLHF. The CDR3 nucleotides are TGTGCCAGCAGCCCACGACAGGGGTATAATTCACCCCTCCACTTT.